Shown below are 22 T cell receptor beta chains from a single sample sequenced in a study of shared clonotypes between healthy human individuals. Using immunoSEQ multiplex PCR, the repertoire was profiled, and TCRdb retains in-frame clones only, with some absent. This table holds about a million clones, more than 75% found once. The sample comprised memory CD4+ T cells sorted from blood. Subset given: CD45RA-negative fraction. The receptors come from a man younger than 30 in good health.

This chain uses TRBV15 with TRBJ2-7, with D possibly being TRBD1 (6 bases). The CDR3 consists of 16 residues. Germline CDR1 reads LNHNV; CDR2 reads YYDKDF (reference sequence). Trimming left V 0 bases short and J 6 bases short, with 18 bases between. CDR3 amino acids: CATSRDLRGSVGEQYF. The CDR3 coding sequence is TGTGCCACCAGCAGAGATCTGAGGGGGTCGGTTGGCGAGCAGTACTTC.

V is TRBV7-2 and J is TRBJ1-4; D is perhaps TRBD1 (5 bases). Trimming left V 3 bases short and J 8 bases short, with 16 bases between. Per germline, CDR1 SGHTA and CDR2 FQGNSA. The CDR3 contains 15 residues. Written as DNA, the CDR3 is TGTGCCAGCAGCTTGACGGGACCCTTCAGGGAAAAACTGTTTTTT. It encodes CASSLTGPFREKLFF.

The chain is built from TRBV2 and TRBJ1-1; D is uncertain. Trimming shortened V by 6 bases and J by 10 bases, and 15 bases separated the two germline ends. The germline CDR1 and CDR2 sequences are SNHLY and FYNNEI. The length of the CDR3 is 12 residues. This chain's CDR3 is CASSDYSVGAFF. CDR3 nucleotides: TGTGCCAGCAGCGACTACAGTGTCGGAGCTTTCTTT.

This rearrangement joins TRBV18 to TRBJ1-2; 8 bases map to TRBD1. This CDR3 region has 14 residues. Germline assignment: CDR1 KGHSH and CDR2 LQKENI. Trimming removed 3 bases from V and 2 bases from J; junction bases left unmatched: 2. CDR3 sequence reads: CASSPGQENYGYTF. Written as DNA, the CDR3 is TGTGCCAGCTCACCGGGACAGGAAAACTATGGCTACACCTTC.

This chain joins TRBV2 and TRBJ1-4, with D possibly TRBD1 on 6 matching bases. The CDR3 is 13 residues long. V shed 11 bases and J shed 3 bases, with 13 bases lying between them. Germline V lookup: CDR1 SNHLY, CDR2 FYNNEI. The DNA for the CDR3 is TGTGCCGGGCACAGGGATCCTAATGAAAAACTGTTTTTT. Protein: CAGHRDPNEKLFF.

The chain recombines TRBV9 with TRBJ1-2, with D possibly being TRBD1 (5 bases). Germline lookup yields CDR1 SGDLS and CDR2 YYNGEE. This CDR3 comprises 14 residues. V lost 0 bases, J lost 4 bases, and 10 bases lay in between. CDR3 bases: TGTGCCAGCAGCGTAGTGTCAGGGAGCTATGGCTACACCTTC. Protein product: CASSVVSGSYGYTF. The variable domain in full, completed from reference TRBV9 and TRBJ1-2, reads DSGVTQTPKHLITATGQRVTLRCSPRSGDLSVYWYQQSLDQGLQFLIQYYNGEERAKGNILERFSAQQFPDLHSELNLSSLELGDSALYFCASSVVSGSYGYTFGSGTRLTVV.

The V and J genes are TRBV9 and TRBJ2-5; D is ambiguous. The CDR3 runs 15 residues. Germline CDR1 is SGDLS and CDR2 is YYNGEE. The V end was cut by 0 bases, the J end by 5 bases, with 14 bases between. The CDR3 loop reads CASSVAHKGGETQYF. CDR3 DNA: TGTGCCAGCAGCGTAGCCCACAAGGGTGGGGAGACCCAGTACTTC.

This clone was observed a single time. The sample carries other DNA sequences with the same CDR3. The chain uses TRBV18 and TRBJ1-1; 10 bases are a match to TRBD1. The CDR3 extends over 16 amino acids. J was trimmed by 0 bases and V by 3 bases; bases with no gene match: 4. Germline loops: CDR1 KGHSH, CDR2 LQKENI. The chain's CDR3 is CASSPGDRGMNTEAFF. In DNA form, the CDR3 reads TGTGCCAGCTCACCCGGGGACAGGGGCATGAACACTGAAGCTTTCTTT.

The V and J genes are TRBV7-9 and TRBJ2-2; TRBD2 is a possible D gene (6 bases). Trimming removed 3 bases from V and 0 bases from J, with 11 bases in between. This CDR3 contains 16 residues. The germline V gene encodes CDR1 SEHNR and CDR2 FQNEAQ (reference sequence). The CDR3 loop is CASSFGAGSNTGELFF. The CDR3 DNA sequence: TGTGCCAGCAGCTTCGGGGCGGGGTCGAACACCGGGGAGCTGTTTTTT.

This clone has only one observation. The chain carries TRBV7-2 and TRBJ2-2; D not resolved. This CDR3 has 13 residues. Trimming left V 5 bases short and J 4 bases short, with 8 bases between. The germline V gene has CDR1 SGHTA and CDR2 FQGNSA. The CDR3 coding sequence is TGTGCCAGCAGCCCCGCCGGCACCGGGGAGCTGTTTTTT. Translating gives CASSPAGTGELFF.

The V call is TRBV10-1, the J call TRBJ2-5, with D tentatively TRBD1 or TRBD2 (6 bases each). Germline lookup yields CDR1 WNHNN and CDR2 SYGVQD (reference sequence). With 3 bases removed from V and 5 bases from J, the gap between germline ends came to 16 bases. This CDR3 region has 15 residues. CDR3 nucleotides: TGCGCCAGCAGTGATCCAAACGGGGGCGTGGAGACCCAGTACTTC. Protein product: CASSDPNGGVETQYF.

Regarding this clone: The germline gene is not matched at one end of the junction; a read error may be the cause. V is TRBV5-1 and J is TRBJ2-2; 7 bases line up with TRBD2. The CDR3 is 16 residues long. Germline CDR1 and CDR2: SGHRS and YFSETQ. The CDR3 bases are TGCGCCAGCAGCTTGGGTATAAGCGGGAACGCCGGGGAGCTGTTTTTT. Its protein is CASSLGISGNAGELFF.

This chain connects TRBV14 to TRBJ2-5; the D gene could be TRBD1 or TRBD2 (5 bases each). V dropped 1 base and J dropped 5 bases, with 17 bases sitting between them. In germline, CDR1 is SGHDN, CDR2 FVKESK. The CDR3 is 16 residues long. The CDR3 DNA is TGTGCCAGCAGCCAAGGAGGGACCCCCTTATTGGAGACCCAGTACTTC. This translates into CASSQGGTPLLETQYF.

The V gene is TRBV7-9, the J gene TRBJ1-2, with no clear D. Trimming shortened V by 0 bases and J by 5 bases, and 4 bases separated the two germline ends. The CDR3 sequence is 12 residues long. The germline V gene has CDR1 SEHNR and CDR2 FQNEAQ (reference sequence). The DNA of the CDR3 is TGTGCCAGCAGCTTAGCACATTATGGCTACACCTTC. Protein: CASSLAHYGYTF.

About this clone itself: Other DNA sequences of this sample code for an identical CDR3. V is TRBV30 and J is TRBJ2-3; D ambiguous. Germline V gene sequence: CDR1 GTSNPN, CDR2 SVGIG (reference sequence). V dropped 5 bases and J dropped 3 bases, with 6 bases sitting between them. The CDR3 contains 11 residues. The CDR3 region has the DNA TGTGCCTGGGGCCTTACAGATACGCAGTATTTT. Its protein product is CAWGLTDTQYF.

Remarks on this clone: A read error may be the cause here, since a much bigger clone is one base away. The chain joins TRBV6-1 to TRBJ2-7, with D uncertain. V lost 4 bases to trimming and J lost 0 bases, with 4 bases between them. The germline CDR1 and CDR2 sequences are MNHNS and SASEGT. This CDR3 spans 12 amino acids. The CDR3 coding sequence is TGTGCCAGCAGTGGCGTCTCCTACGAGCAGTACTTC. Protein product: CASSGVSYEQYF.

The V call is TRBV6-1, the J call TRBJ2-1; no definite D call. V lost 4 bases and J lost 5, with 3 bases in between. The CDR3 loop spans 11 amino acids. Germline V gene sequence: CDR1 MNHNS, CDR2 SASEGT. For the CDR3, the DNA is TGTGCCAGCAGTGGGCACAATGAGCAGTTCTTC. It yields the protein CASSGHNEQFF.

This rearrangement joins TRBV18 to TRBJ2-2, with no clear D. This CDR3 has 13 residues. V lost 3 bases and J 2 bases, leaving 4 bases between the germline ends. The germline CDR1 and CDR2 sequences are KGHSH and LQKENI. The CDR3 loop is CASSPDNTGELFF. As DNA, the CDR3 is TGTGCCAGCTCACCTGACAACACCGGGGAGCTGTTTTTT.

The V and J genes are TRBV30 and TRBJ1-1, with D unresolved. The CDR3 extends over 13 amino acids. Germline CDR1 is GTSNPN and CDR2 is SVGIG (reference sequence). V gave up 0 bases and J gave up 1 base, with 6 bases separating them. The CDR3 sequence: CAWSVEQNTEAFF. The CDR3 DNA follows: TGTGCCTGGAGTGTCGAGCAGAACACTGAAGCTTTCTTT.

With respect to this clone: The same CDR3 is also encoded by other DNA sequences in this sample. This rearrangement joins TRBV29-1 to TRBJ2-5, with D possibly being TRBD2 (5 bases). The CDR3 is 12 residues long. V lost 5 bases and J 2 bases, leaving 9 bases between the germline ends. Germline CDR1 and CDR2: SQVTM and ANQGSEA. DNA of the CDR3: TGCAGCGTTCGCCGGGGTCAAGAGACCCAGTACTTC. This codes for CSVRRGQETQYF.

The rearrangement links TRBV10-2 to TRBJ2-2; D gene unclear. The CDR3 is 11 amino acids. The V gene's germline CDR1 is WSHSY and CDR2 SAAADI. V was trimmed by 3 bases and J by 8 bases, leaving 4 bases between them. The CDR3 is CASSEVGELFF. The CDR3 DNA reads TGCGCCAGCAGTGAAGTTGGGGAGCTGTTTTTT.

Regarding this clone: Other DNA sequences in the sample encode the same CDR3. V gene TRBV9 combines with J gene TRBJ2-3; D unresolved. Deletions cut 2 bases from V and 0 bases from J, with 4 bases between. This CDR3 region has 13 residues. The germline V gene has CDR1 SGDLS and CDR2 YYNGEE. This CDR3 reads CASSVDSTDTQYF. The DNA of the CDR3 is TGTGCCAGCAGCGTCGACAGCACAGATACGCAGTATTTT.